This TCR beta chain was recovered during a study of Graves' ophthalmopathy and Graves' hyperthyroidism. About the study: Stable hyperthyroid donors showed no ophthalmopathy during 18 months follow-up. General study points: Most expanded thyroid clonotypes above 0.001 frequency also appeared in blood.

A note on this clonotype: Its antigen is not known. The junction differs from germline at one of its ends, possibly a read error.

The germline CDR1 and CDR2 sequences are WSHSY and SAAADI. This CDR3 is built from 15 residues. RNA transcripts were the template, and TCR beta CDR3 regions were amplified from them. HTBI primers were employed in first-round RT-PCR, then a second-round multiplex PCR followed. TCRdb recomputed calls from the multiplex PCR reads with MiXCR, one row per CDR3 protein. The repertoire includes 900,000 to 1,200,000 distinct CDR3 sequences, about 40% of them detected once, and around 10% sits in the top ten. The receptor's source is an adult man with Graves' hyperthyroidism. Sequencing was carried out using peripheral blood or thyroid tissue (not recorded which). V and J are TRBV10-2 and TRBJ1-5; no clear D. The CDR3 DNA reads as TGTGCCAGCAGTGTTTGGACTGGAAGCAATCAGCCCCAGCATTTT. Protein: CASSVWTGSNQPQHF.